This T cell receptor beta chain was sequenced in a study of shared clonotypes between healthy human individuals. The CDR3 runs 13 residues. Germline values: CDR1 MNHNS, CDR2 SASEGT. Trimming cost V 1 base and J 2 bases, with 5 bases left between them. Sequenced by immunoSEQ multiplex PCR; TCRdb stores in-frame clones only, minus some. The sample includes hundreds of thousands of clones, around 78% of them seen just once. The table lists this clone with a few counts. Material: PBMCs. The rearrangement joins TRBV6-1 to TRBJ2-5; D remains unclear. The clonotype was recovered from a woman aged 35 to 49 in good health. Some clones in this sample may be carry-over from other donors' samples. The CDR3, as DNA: TGTGCCAGCAGTGAAGTACAGCAAGAGACCCAGTACTTC. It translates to CASSEVQQETQYF.